The source of this TCR beta chain is a study of T cell repertoires in cytomegalovirus infection. Study-level background: Indications came from public TCR beta signatures; they pointed to CMV infection and to a matching HLA type. Overall study results and limits: Clonotypes of TCR beta that were HLA-C-restricted and CMV-specific dominated the ex vivo response. Identification of carriers of CMV plus the relevant HLA was achieved through cumulative public TCR beta family frequency.

TCRdb re-called the reads with MiXCR, one entry per CDR3 protein. The table shows approximately 400,000 distinct CDR3 sequences, with approximately 31% occurring only once. Germline CDR1 reads SGDLS; CDR2 reads YYNGEE. The CDR3 runs to 16 residues. Trimming shortened V by 4 bases and J by 7 bases, and 18 bases separated the two germline ends. As for this clonotype: Antigen specificity is unknown.

The sample was PBMCs. This clonotype originated in a human donor in good health (CMV status not recorded). Some clones in this sample may be carry-over from other donors' samples. The chain links TRBV9 to TRBJ1-6, with D maybe TRBD1 (6 bases). CDR3: CASSPRGTPQNSPLHF. The CDR3 DNA reads TGTGCCAGCAGCCCTAGAGGGACACCTCAAAATTCACCCCTCCACTTT.